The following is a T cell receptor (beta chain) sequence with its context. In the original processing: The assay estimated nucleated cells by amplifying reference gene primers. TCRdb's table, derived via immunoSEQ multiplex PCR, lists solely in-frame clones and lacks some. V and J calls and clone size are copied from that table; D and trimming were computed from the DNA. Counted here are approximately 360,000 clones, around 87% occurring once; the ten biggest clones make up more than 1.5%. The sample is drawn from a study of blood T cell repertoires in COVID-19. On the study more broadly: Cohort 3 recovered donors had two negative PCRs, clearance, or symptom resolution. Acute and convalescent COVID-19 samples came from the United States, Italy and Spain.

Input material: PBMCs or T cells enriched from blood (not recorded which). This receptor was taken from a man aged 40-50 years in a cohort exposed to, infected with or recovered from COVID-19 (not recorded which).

CDR3: CATSRRRDTQYF. In DNA, the CDR3 is TGTGCCACCAGCAGGAGGCGAGATACGCAGTATTTT. V is TRBV15 and J is TRBJ2-3; D is ambiguous. V lost 3 bases, J lost 5 bases, and 6 bases lay in between. Germline CDR1 reads LNHNV; CDR2 reads YYDKDF (reference sequence). This CDR3 is built from 12 residues.